The TCR beta chain under discussion was sequenced for a study of prognosis after radiotherapy for stage I lung cancer. Across the study: Squamous cell carcinoma was diagnosed in several patients and adenocarcinoma in 11 to 13.

The CDR3 contains 14 residues. V shed 5 bases and J shed 6 bases, with 16 bases lying between them. Per the germline V gene, CDR1 is SGHAT and CDR2 is FQNNGV. By two-round multiplex PCR, the TCR beta CDR3 was amplified from genomic DNA. During first-round PCR, primers specific to each TRBV and TRBJ gene were used. TCRdb fed the multiplex PCR reads into MiXCR, producing one record per CDR3 protein. Of fewer than 40,000 distinct CDR3 sequences listed, approximately 39% are singletons. Study-wide findings and caveats: Reportedly, TRBV and TRBJ gene usage varied with metastasis presence. Patients with distant metastases had lower Shannon entropy after stereotactic body radiation therapy.

This clonotype was seen repeatedly, ten times or more. The antigen remains unidentified. The clonotype comes from a donor older than 45 with non-small cell lung cancer. The specimen comprised PBMCs, sampled before or after stereotactic body radiation therapy (not recorded which). The rearrangement joins TRBV11-2 to TRBJ1-1; D ambiguous. The CDR3 DNA is TGTGCCAGCAGCGCAAGGGAGACGAGGGCTGAAGCTTTCTTT. Translated: CASSARETRAEAFF.